The 2 T cell receptor beta chains reported below all come from one sample, sequenced in a study of T-cell reconstitution after alpha-beta-depleted transplantation in children. The TCRbeta library incorporated unique molecular identifiers. MiXCR, applied by TCRdb to the PCR reads, yields one record per CDR3 protein. The sample records about 420,000 distinct CDR3 sequences, 15% to 20% being singletons. Material: PBMCs, mostly from graft donor cells, obtained 360 days after TCRalphabeta/CD19-depleted stem cell transplant. The source of these receptors is a boy less than two years old who had a stem cell transplant for Wiskott-Aldrich syndrome, so the T cells may come from the graft donor.

This clonotype was counted between two and nine times. The chain has TRBV5-1 and TRBJ2-1; tentatively, D is TRBD1 (6 bases). There are 16 residues in the CDR3. In germline, CDR1 is SGHRS, CDR2 YFSETQ. The germline V and J ends were trimmed by 4 bases and 0 bases, with 14 bases remaining between them. This chain's CDR3 is CASSPRTGISYNEQFF. DNA of the CDR3: TGCGCCAGCAGCCCGAGAACAGGGATCTCCTACAATGAGCAGTTCTTC. The full variable domain, rest sourced from reference TRBV5-1 and TRBJ2-1, is KAGVTQTPRYLIKTRGQQVTLSCSPISGHRSVSWYQQTPGQGLQFLFEYFSETQRNKGNFPGRFSGRQFSNSRSEMNVSTLELGDSALYLCASSPRTGISYNEQFFGPGTRLTVL.

This clonotype was detected only a few times. The chain has TRBV28 and TRBJ1-1; 7 bases align to TRBD1. Germline CDR1 is MDHEN and CDR2 is SYDVKM. J lost 5 bases, V lost 5 bases, and 11 bases had no gene match. This CDR3 contains 15 residues. The CDR3: CASSPIRQGGTEAFF. CDR3 nucleotides: TGTGCCAGCAGTCCCATCCGACAGGGAGGGACTGAAGCTTTCTTT.